This TCR beta chain was found in a study of OX40 agonist ivuxolimab in advanced cancers. Overall study context: Three patients showed partial responses: one hepatocellular carcinoma and two cutaneous melanoma cases.

This CDR3 comprises 16 residues. J was trimmed by 1 base and V by 1 base; bases with no gene match: 7. The germline gives CDR1 MGHRA, CDR2 YSYEKL. Assay used: immunoSEQ multiplex PCR; TCRdb lists only in-frame clones, some missing. Altogether around 20,000 clones are present, approximately 80% being singletons, with the ten largest covering roughly a quarter. V is TRBV4-1 and J is TRBJ2-7; 7 bases align to TRBD1. Sequencing was performed on CD4+ or CD8+ T cells sorted from blood, taken in a trial of the OX40 agonist ivuxolimab. This clonotype was sampled from an adult with an advanced solid tumor such as melanoma, head and neck, liver or kidney cancer. The CDR3 coding sequence is TGCGCCAGCAGCCAAGCTCCGACAGGGTCTTCCTACGAGCAGTACTTC. It specifies CASSQAPTGSSYEQYF.